The 23 T cell receptor beta chains below come from one sample, sequenced in a study of blood T cells in healthy people across ages. Next came a second PCR, run for roughly 6 to 11 cycles, which used a sample-barcoded 5' primer along with a J-beta primer mix. TCRdb ran MiXCR on the 5' RACE reads and lists one entry per CDR3 protein. The sample has 1.5 million to 2 million distinct CDR3 sequences, roughly 49% seen once. Sequencing input: blood. These receptor sequences come from a woman aged 35 to 49 in good health.

Notes on this clonotype: Since no conserved phenylalanine or tryptophan closes the CDR3, a read error is the likely cause. The gene calls are TRBV7-3 and TRBJ2-1, with 9 bases matching TRBD2. The V gene's germline CDR1 is SGHTA and CDR2 FQGTGA. CDR3 length equals 16 residues. With V trimmed by 4 bases and J by 8 bases, 12 bases remained unmatched. Written as DNA, the CDR3 is TGTGCCAGCAGCTCACCTGAGGGCGGGGGGGCTTATGAGCAGTTCTCC. Its translation is CASSSPEGGGAYEQFS.

J is TRBJ2-5 and V is TRBV20-1, with D possibly being TRBD2 (6 bases). V lost 0 bases and J lost 2, with 22 bases in between. Germline V CDR1 and CDR2: DFQATT, SNEGSKA (reference sequence). The CDR3 runs 18 residues. The DNA of the CDR3 is TGCAGTGCTAGAGATCCGAAACCCGGGAGACTACTGCAAGAGACCCAGTACTTC. This codes for CSARDPKPGRLLQETQYF.

This clonotype occurred a few times. The genes are TRBV20-1 and TRBJ2-7, with a possible D match to TRBD1 (6 bases). The CDR3 contains 17 residues. Germline lookup yields CDR1 DFQATT and CDR2 SNEGSKA (reference sequence). V gave up 3 bases and J gave up 0 bases, with 21 bases separating them. In DNA form, the CDR3 reads TGCAGTGCTAGCCAGCACCAGCCGGGACAACTCTCCTACGAGCAGTACTTC. Its translation: CSASQHQPGQLSYEQYF.

The chain uses TRBV13 and TRBJ2-5; TRBD1 matches 7 bases. The CDR3 has 16 amino acids. CDR1 PRHDT and CDR2 FYEKMQ come from the germline V gene (reference sequence). Trimming took 1 base from V and 3 from J; bases not matched to a gene: 8. The CDR3 region is CASSLVGRTGEETQYF. The CDR3 nucleotides read TGTGCCAGCAGCTTAGTTGGGAGAACAGGGGAAGAGACCCAGTACTTC.

There are a few counts of this clonotype. The chain links TRBV7-2 to TRBJ2-1, with TRBD2 matching 11 bases. Trimming cost V 5 bases and J 2 bases; bases outside gene matches: 5. The germline V gene has CDR1 SGHTA and CDR2 FQGNSA. CDR3 length: 16 residues. The CDR3, as DNA: TGTGCCAGCAGCCGCTATAGCGGGGGGGCCTACAATGAGCAGTTCTTC. This translates into CASSRYSGGAYNEQFF.

This clonotype came up a few times. The J gene is TRBJ2-3, the V gene TRBV5-5; D is perhaps TRBD2 (5 bases). The V and J ends lost 4 bases and 5 bases respectively, with 11 bases between them. Germline V gene lookup returns CDR1 SGHKS and CDR2 YYEKEE (reference sequence). This CDR3 is built from 13 residues. CDR3 residues: CASSLDLRDTQYF. CDR3 sequence (DNA): TGTGCCAGCAGCCTGGACTTGAGAGATACGCAGTATTTT.

This chain connects TRBV12-3 or TRBV12-4 to TRBJ1-1; D is perhaps TRBD1 (5 bases). The CDR3 sequence is 15 residues long. V shed 1 base and J shed 8 bases, with 17 bases lying between them. The CDR3 DNA is TGTGCCAGCAGTTTAGGATCCAGACCCTCAGGGGAAGCTTTCTTT. Its translation is CASSLGSRPSGEAFF.

The chain has TRBV4-3 and TRBJ2-1; D ambiguous. The CDR3 sequence is 14 residues long. The V and J ends lost 2 bases and 2 bases respectively, with 7 bases between them. CDR1 is LGHNA, CDR2 YSLEER, per germline. The CDR3 region is CASSQTDAYNEQFF. CDR3 sequence (DNA): TGCGCCAGCAGCCAAACGGACGCCTACAATGAGCAGTTCTTC.

The rearrangement joins TRBV7-8 to TRBJ2-7, with 10 bases fitting TRBD2. V shed 5 bases, J shed 6 bases, and the junction held 13 bases outside the gene matches. CDR3 length: 16 residues. Germline V CDR1 and CDR2: SGHVS, FQNEAQ. The CDR3 DNA reads TGTGCCAGCAGCCCGGGATATGGAGCGGGGGGGCGCGAGCAGTACTTC. Translated: CASSPGYGAGGREQYF.

The chain links TRBV4-1 to TRBJ2-3, with D uncertain. V was clipped by 0 bases and J by 2 bases, with 9 bases between them. Germline CDR1 is MGHRA and CDR2 is YSYEKL. This CDR3 contains 15 residues. The CDR3 protein is CASSQDLRYTDTQYF. CDR3 DNA: TGCGCCAGCAGCCAAGATCTTAGATACACAGATACGCAGTATTTT.

J is TRBJ2-4 and V is TRBV7-9, with D uncertain. Trimming stripped 5 bases from V and 2 bases from J, with 10 bases between. Germline loops: CDR1 SEHNR, CDR2 FQNEAQ (reference sequence). This CDR3 has 14 residues. The chain's CDR3 is CASSPLSTKNIQYF. CDR3 coding DNA: TGTGCCAGCAGCCCCCTCTCCACCAAAAACATTCAGTACTTC.

The chain carries TRBV28 and TRBJ2-3; tentatively, D is TRBD1 or TRBD2 (6 bases each). The CDR3 loop spans 13 amino acids. The germline CDR1 and CDR2 sequences are MDHEN and SYDVKM. V was clipped by 4 bases and J by 5 bases, with 10 bases between them. In DNA, the CDR3 is TGTGCCAGCAGTTCTAGGGGGGTAGATACGCAGTATTTT. It translates to CASSSRGVDTQYF.

This clonotype was detected only a few times. The gene calls are TRBV5-1 and TRBJ1-2; 7 bases are shared with TRBD1. Germline V lookup: CDR1 SGHRS, CDR2 YFSETQ. The CDR3 has 14 residues. The J segment lost 8 bases and the V segment lost 4 bases, leaving 11 bases of the junction unmatched. The chain's CDR3 is CASSAGDSQAGYTF. In DNA, the CDR3 is TGCGCCAGCAGCGCAGGGGACAGCCAGGCCGGCTACACCTTC.

This clonotype was recorded only once. This chain joins TRBV6-2 or TRBV6-3 and TRBJ2-1, with TRBD2 as a possible D gene (7 bases). CDR3 length equals 14 residues. V shed 4 bases and J shed 9 bases, with 16 bases lying between them. CDR1 and CDR2 from the germline V gene are MNHEY and SVGEGT. The CDR3 bases are TGTGCCAGCAGTTTGGGGGGGCTATTAAGTGAGCAGTTCTTC. It codes for CASSLGGLLSEQFF.

In this sample, this clonotype turned up a few times. The chain employs TRBV24-1 and TRBJ2-1; 9 bases agree with TRBD1. The V gene's germline CDR1 is KGHDR and CDR2 SFDVKD. Trimming cost V 2 bases and J 10 bases; bases outside gene matches: 14. The CDR3 totals 17 residues. Here the CDR3 reads CATSDSIGGQGNREQFF. CDR3 nucleotide sequence: TGTGCCACCAGTGATTCTATAGGAGGACAGGGGAATCGGGAGCAGTTCTTC.

In its sample, this clonotype was seen a few times. The CDR3 DNA follows: TGTGCCAGCAGCCAAGAGTCTTGGGGGTTAAGCACAGATACGCAGTATTTT. Translation: CASSQESWGLSTDTQYF. The rearrangement uses TRBV3-1 and TRBJ2-3; D is tentatively TRBD1 or TRBD2 (5 bases each). This CDR3 has 17 amino acids. Germline values: CDR1 LGHDT, CDR2 YNNKEL (reference sequence). Trimming took 0 bases from V and 0 from J, leaving 13 bases between them.

The chain employs TRBV5-1 and TRBJ2-1; D remains unclear. The V and J ends lost 4 bases and 3 bases respectively, with 8 bases between them. From germline, CDR1 is SGHRS and CDR2 YFSETQ. The CDR3 extends over 13 amino acids. In DNA form, the CDR3 reads TGCGCCAGCAGCCCAGACGACTACAATGAGCAGTTCTTC. Translating gives CASSPDDYNEQFF.

This clonotype was observed many times. The rearrangement links TRBV7-2 to TRBJ2-7; no reliable D call. With 1 base removed from V and 4 bases from J, the gap between germline ends came to 8 bases. CDR3 length: 13 residues. Germline V gene sequence: CDR1 SGHTA, CDR2 FQGNSA. The CDR3 sequence: CASSLGGYYEQYF. DNA for the CDR3: TGTGCCAGCAGCTTAGGGGGTTATTACGAGCAGTACTTC.

The V call is TRBV27, the J call TRBJ2-5; a weak D match, TRBD2 (6 bases). Trimming left V 4 bases short and J 4 bases short, with 13 bases between. Per the germline V gene, CDR1 is MNHEY and CDR2 is SMNVEV (reference sequence). The CDR3 extends over 14 amino acids. The CDR3 DNA reads TGTGCCAGCAGTTACGTACGGGGAGGAGAGACCCAGTACTTC. Amino acid sequence: CASSYVRGGETQYF.

V and J are TRBV20-1 and TRBJ2-7; TRBD2 agrees at 8 bases. The length of the CDR3 is 12 residues. V trimming: 6 bases; J trimming: 7 bases; junction bases outside the gene matches: 8. Germline CDR1 is DFQATT and CDR2 is SNEGSKA (reference sequence). Written as DNA, the CDR3 is TGCAGTGCCCACCGGACTAGCAATGAGCAGTACTTC. This encodes CSAHRTSNEQYF.

The chain uses TRBV3-1 and TRBJ2-5; tentatively, D is TRBD2 (5 bases). Germline V CDR1 and CDR2: LGHDT, YNNKEL (reference sequence). Trimming removed 1 base at V and 5 bases at J, with 11 bases between. This CDR3 region has 14 residues. The CDR3 protein is CASSQGDGVETQYF. CDR3 bases: TGTGCCAGCAGCCAAGGTGACGGGGTTGAGACCCAGTACTTC.

With regard to this clonotype: A much larger clone differs from this one at a single base, so this may be a read error. This chain joins TRBV4-3 and TRBJ2-5; D call uncertain. CDR1 is LGHNA, CDR2 YSLEER, per germline. V was pared by 0 bases and J by 11 bases, with 10 bases between. The CDR3 runs to 12 residues. The CDR3 DNA follows: TGCGCCAGCAGCCAAGACCCAGATGAGCAGTACTTC. Translation: CASSQDPDEQYF.

This clonotype was seen more than once but under ten times. V usage is TRBV13 and J usage is TRBJ2-5; 7 bases are a match to TRBD1. Trimming removed 0 bases from V and 4 bases from J; junction bases left unmatched: 5. The CDR3 is 15 residues long. CDR1 is PRHDT, CDR2 FYEKMQ, per germline (reference sequence). This CDR3 is CASSLGQGYSETQYF. CDR3 in DNA: TGTGCCAGCAGCTTAGGACAGGGGTATTCAGAGACCCAGTACTTC.